This passage covers 19 T cell receptor beta chains from one sample sequenced in a study of blood T cell repertoires in COVID-19. Measured with immunoSEQ multiplex PCR; TCRdb has only the in-frame clones, and not every one. Of roughly 250,000 clones listed, roughly 90% are singletons. Sequenced: PBMCs or T cells enriched from blood (not recorded which). These receptors were taken from a woman aged 25 to 39 with acute COVID-19.

The V and J genes are TRBV4-1 and TRBJ1-1; 7 nucleotides agree with TRBD1. The germline V gene encodes CDR1 MGHRA and CDR2 YSYEKL. V lost 1 base and J lost 4; bases outside the gene matches: 12. The CDR3 runs 17 residues. The CDR3 region has the DNA TGCGCCAGCAGCCAAGGAACAGGGGTCGGAAGTCGCACTGAAGCTTTCTTT. Its translation is CASSQGTGVGSRTEAFF.

CDR3 DNA sequence: TGTGCCAGCAGCTCTGACAGGGCTAATTCACCCCTCCACTTT. Residues: CASSSDRANSPLHF. The rearrangement links TRBV7-6 to TRBJ1-6; TRBD1 matches at 7 bases. Germline values: CDR1 SGHVS, CDR2 FNYEAQ. V shed 4 bases, J shed 6 bases, and the junction held 3 bases outside the gene matches. The CDR3 consists of 14 residues.

This sequence joins TRBV11-2 and TRBJ2-7; 11 bases agree with TRBD2. The germline CDR1 and CDR2 sequences are SGHAT and FQNNGV. The CDR3 contains 18 residues. The ends lost 5 bases at V and 1 base at J; junction bases unmatched: 13. CDR3 nucleotide sequence: TGTGCCAGCAGCCCTAGGTATTCTGGACTAGCGGGTTCCTACGAGCAGTACTTC. This codes for CASSPRYSGLAGSYEQYF.

V gene TRBV10-3 combines with J gene TRBJ2-3; TRBD1 matches at 11 bases. The CDR3 covers 14 residues. CDR1 ENHRY and CDR2 SYGVKD come from the germline V gene. Germline trimming cut 5 bases from V and 6 bases from J; bases unmatched to any gene: 4. CDR3 sequence reads: CAISPGTGGDTQYF. Here the CDR3 DNA reads TGTGCCATCAGTCCAGGGACAGGGGGGGATACGCAGTATTTT.

The rearrangement links TRBV3-1 (or the pseudogene TRBV3-2) to TRBJ1-1; D not certain. Germline V lookup: CDR1 LGHDT, CDR2 YNNKEL (reference sequence). CDR3 length: 15 residues. V dropped 1 base and J dropped 0 bases, with 9 bases sitting between them. CDR3 DNA: TGTGCCAGCAGCCAAGGCCGTAGCATGAACACTGAAGCTTTCTTT. Its translation is CASSQGRSMNTEAFF.

The chain carries TRBV6-5 and TRBJ1-1; 9 bases match TRBD1. CDR3 length: 14 amino acids. Germline V CDR1 and CDR2: MNHEY, SVGAGI. Unmatched junction bases numbered 7, after V lost 6 bases and J lost 5 bases. The CDR3 region is CASRPGQGSTEAFF. CDR3 coding DNA: TGTGCCAGCAGACCGGGACAGGGTTCTACTGAAGCTTTCTTT.

This clone occurred a few times. The chain recombines TRBV28 with TRBJ2-1; 12 nucleotides line up with TRBD2. CDR1 MDHEN and CDR2 SYDVKM come from the germline V gene. Losses at the gene ends were 1 base for V and 9 bases for J; bases not matched to a gene: 7. There are 16 residues in the CDR3. The CDR3 is CASSLSGTSGSREQFF. The CDR3 DNA sequence: TGTGCCAGCAGTTTATCCGGGACTAGCGGGTCCCGTGAGCAGTTCTTC.

The V and J genes are TRBV7-9 and TRBJ1-2, with 10 bases lining up with TRBD1. Germline CDR1 and CDR2: SEHNR and FQNEAQ (reference sequence). Losses at the gene ends were 1 base for V and 8 bases for J; bases not matched to a gene: 4. The length of the CDR3 is 14 residues. CDR3 bases: TGTGCCAGCAGCTTAGGACAGGGGGCGGAAGGCTACACCTTC. Translation: CASSLGQGAEGYTF.

The CDR3 loop reads CSAEDTAYEQYF. The DNA for the CDR3 is TGCAGCGCCGAGGACACCGCCTACGAGCAGTACTTC. The rearrangement joins TRBV29-1 to TRBJ2-7; D may be TRBD1 (5 bases). Trimming shortened V by 7 bases and J by 2 bases, and 12 bases separated the two germline ends. The CDR3 covers 12 residues. The germline V gene has CDR1 SQVTM and CDR2 ANQGSEA.

V and J are TRBV9 and TRBJ1-1, with 8 bases aligning to TRBD1. V shed 3 bases, J shed 4 bases, and the junction held 5 bases outside the gene matches. CDR1 and CDR2 (germline): SGDLS, YYNGEE. CDR3 length equals 14 residues. The CDR3 DNA follows: TGTGCCAGCAGCGAGACCGGGACAGGCACTGAAGCTTTCTTT. Encoded protein: CASSETGTGTEAFF.

This clone was detected once. The chain links TRBV21-1 to TRBJ2-3; TRBD2, the table's D call, was not compared with the DNA. TRBV21-1 is labeled a pseudogene. CDR3 size: 16 residues. The chain's CDR3 is CASSNQDSASTDTQYF. CDR3 DNA: TGTGCCAGCAGCAACCAGGACTCAGCTAGCACAGATACGCAGTATTTT.

The chain carries TRBV5-4 and TRBJ2-7, with D perhaps TRBD2 (5 bases). The CDR3 consists of 14 residues. Trimming took off 4 bases at V and 1 base at J, with 12 bases between the two ends. Germline lookup yields CDR1 SGHNT and CDR2 YYREEE (reference sequence). Here the CDR3 DNA reads TGTGCCAGCAGCCAGAAACGGGGATCCTACGAGCAGTACTTC. This codes for CASSQKRGSYEQYF.

The CDR3 loop reads CASSAQNSPLHF. CDR3 bases: TGTGCCAGCAGTGCACAGAATTCACCCCTCCACTTT. The chain couples TRBV28 to TRBJ1-6, with D uncertain. Germline values: CDR1 MDHEN, CDR2 SYDVKM. V was trimmed by 5 bases and J by 7 bases, leaving 6 bases between them. CDR3 length: 12 residues.

The chain has TRBV27 and TRBJ1-2; D may be TRBD1 (5 bases). Germline CDR1 reads MNHEY; CDR2 reads SMNVEV (reference sequence). Trimming cost V 7 bases and J 8 bases, with 14 bases left between them. This CDR3 has 12 residues. CDR3: CASTQAGEGYTF. CDR3 bases: TGTGCCAGCACCCAGGCGGGGGAGGGCTACACCTTC.

This clone was counted only a few times. The chain has TRBV2 and TRBJ1-2; the D is unclear. Germline lookup yields CDR1 SNHLY and CDR2 FYNNEI. V was trimmed by 4 bases and J by 4 bases, leaving 7 bases between them. There are 12 residues in the CDR3. CDR3 region: CASSVQSYGYTF. CDR3 coding DNA: TGTGCCAGCAGTGTCCAGTCCTATGGCTACACCTTC.

The chain carries TRBV7-9 and TRBJ2-1; D possibly corresponds to TRBD1 (5 bases). The length of the CDR3 is 15 residues. V lost 4 bases to trimming and J lost 5 bases, with 15 bases between them. Germline loops: CDR1 SEHNR, CDR2 FQNEAQ (reference sequence). This CDR3 reads CASSSFAGMHNEQFF. The CDR3 DNA reads as TGTGCCAGCAGCTCGTTCGCAGGGATGCACAATGAGCAGTTCTTC.

The chain recombines TRBV7-3 with TRBJ2-2; 12 bases match TRBD2. This CDR3 has 18 residues. With V trimmed by 4 bases and J by 4 bases, 10 bases remained unmatched. Germline V gene sequence: CDR1 SGHTA, CDR2 FQGTGA. CDR3 in amino acids: CASSSYPSGGAATGELFF. CDR3 DNA: TGTGCCAGCAGCTCGTACCCTAGCGGGGGGGCCGCCACCGGGGAGCTGTTTTTT.

The chain has TRBV28 and TRBJ1-1, with D maybe TRBD1 (6 bases). CDR1 and CDR2 (germline): MDHEN, SYDVKM. Trimming took off 3 bases at V and 3 bases at J, with 14 bases between the two ends. There are 15 residues in the CDR3. CDR3 region: CASSFLQGIHTEAFF. The CDR3, as DNA: TGTGCCAGCAGTTTCCTACAGGGCATCCACACTGAAGCTTTCTTT.

The chain employs TRBV25-1 and TRBJ2-3; 10 nucleotides line up with TRBD2. The V and J ends lost 8 bases and 4 bases, in that order; junction bases with no gene match: 6. The germline V gene encodes CDR1 MGHDK and CDR2 SYGVNS. This CDR3 spans 14 amino acids. The CDR3 DNA follows: TGTGCCAGCTCGAGCGGGAGGGTGGCAGATACGCAGTATTTT. Residues: CASSSGRVADTQYF.